The entry below describes one TCR beta chain. These data come from a study of radiotherapy plus CTLA-4 blockade in lung cancer. Sequencing used immunoSEQ multiplex PCR; TCRdb keeps in-frame clones, though not all of them. The data contain 65,000 to 85,000 clones, just under 75% of them singletons. The clonotype comes from a human donor with non-small cell lung cancer whose response to radiotherapy plus ipilimumab could not be evaluated. The starting material was peripheral blood, obtained from a patient treated with radiotherapy plus ipilimumab.

The CDR3 spells CATSRRLAGNNEQFF. The CDR3 coding sequence is TGTGCCACCAGCAGAAGACTAGCGGGAAACAATGAGCAGTTCTTC. The chain combines TRBV15 with TRBJ2-1; TRBD2 matches 11 bases. The junction had 2 bases not matched to a gene; V was cut back by 2 bases and J by 5 bases. CDR1 is LNHNV, CDR2 YYDKDF, per germline (reference sequence). The CDR3 runs 15 residues.